What follows are 13 T cell receptor beta chains derived from one specimen sequenced in a study of blood T cell repertoires in COVID-19. Data came from immunoSEQ multiplex PCR; TCRdb stores just in-frame clones and leaves some out. The data show approximately 100,000 clones, about 90% seen once. The sample was peripheral blood. The receptors here all came from a human donor with COVID-19, enrolled during active disease. The donor label of this sample is uncertain.

The gene calls are TRBV30 and TRBJ1-6; D is possibly TRBD1 (5 bases). V was shortened by 5 bases and J by 6 bases, with 14 bases between the two germline ends. Germline CDR1 and CDR2: GTSNPN and SVGIG (reference sequence). This CDR3 contains 14 residues. CDR3 nucleotide sequence: TGTGCCTGGGGTAATGCTCAGGGTAATTCACCCCTCCACTTT. Amino acid sequence: CAWGNAQGNSPLHF.

This clone was observed once. The chain uses TRBV6-6 and TRBJ1-1; D is unclear. Per germline, CDR1 MNHNY and CDR2 SVGAGI (reference sequence). Trimming left V 8 bases short and J 0 bases short, with 10 bases between. The CDR3 has 13 amino acids. CDR3 region: CASQVYMNTEAFF. CDR3 nucleotides: TGTGCCAGCCAGGTTTACATGAACACTGAAGCTTTCTTT.

This clone came up once. The CDR3 is CASSFRDRGKETQYF. The CDR3 nucleotides are TGTGCCAGCAGTTTTAGGGACAGGGGTAAAGAGACCCAGTACTTC. The chain couples TRBV28 to TRBJ2-5; TRBD1 aligns across 10 bases. Germline V CDR1 and CDR2: MDHEN, SYDVKM. The CDR3 length is 15 residues. The J segment lost 3 bases and the V segment lost 3 bases, leaving 4 bases of the junction unmatched.

This clone was seen just once. The V gene is TRBV11-1, the J gene TRBJ2-1; D is uncertain. V was clipped by 0 bases and J by 4 bases, with 4 bases between them. Germline V gives CDR1 SGHAT, CDR2 FQDESV (reference sequence). This CDR3 has 13 residues. The CDR3 coding sequence is TGTGCCAGCAGCTTAGCAGCGTACAATGAGCAGTTCTTC. Its translation: CASSLAAYNEQFF.

A remark on this clone: A read error may produce the germline difference seen at one junction end. V is TRBV25-1 and J is TRBJ1-2; D gene uncertain. There are 13 residues in the CDR3. Germline lookup yields CDR1 MGHDK and CDR2 SYGVNS. The CDR3 DNA reads as TGCGCCAGCAGTGAGGAGGGTCCCTATGGCTACACCTTC. Translation: CASSEEGPYGYTF.

This sequence joins TRBV28 and TRBJ1-1; 8 nucleotides align to TRBD1. Losses at the gene ends were 5 bases for V and 4 bases for J; bases not matched to a gene: 9. The CDR3 loop spans 15 amino acids. Germline values: CDR1 MDHEN, CDR2 SYDVKM. The CDR3 spells CASSPRQGLGTEAFF. In nucleotides, the CDR3 is TGTGCCAGCAGTCCACGACAGGGGTTAGGCACTGAAGCTTTCTTT.

The chain has TRBV20-1 and TRBJ1-2, with TRBD1 matching over 7 bases. V shed 3 bases, J shed 1 base, and the junction held 5 bases outside the gene matches. The CDR3 is made up of 14 amino acids. Germline V gene sequence: CDR1 DFQATT, CDR2 SNEGSKA (reference sequence). The CDR3 loop is CSASGDSRNYGYTF. In DNA form, the CDR3 reads TGCAGTGCTAGTGGGGACAGCCGTAACTATGGCTACACCTTC.

This clone occurred once. The V and J genes are TRBV7-8 and TRBJ1-5, with 8 bases aligning to TRBD1. Germline assignment: CDR1 SGHVS and CDR2 FQNEAQ. Unmatched junction bases numbered 3, after V lost 8 bases and J lost 0 bases. The CDR3 sequence is 14 residues long. The CDR3 sequence is CASSGGTSNQPQHF. In DNA form, the CDR3 reads TGTGCCAGCTCAGGGGGCACTAGCAATCAGCCCCAGCATTTT.

This sequence joins TRBV29-1 and TRBJ2-7; a weak D match, TRBD2 (6 bases). The CDR3 consists of 13 residues. Trimming took off 4 bases at V and 7 bases at J, with 17 bases between the two ends. Looked up from germline, CDR1 is SQVTM and CDR2 is ANQGSEA. CDR3 amino acids: CSVASRGPREQYF. The CDR3 region has the DNA TGCAGCGTTGCATCGCGGGGACCCAGGGAGCAGTACTTC.

The gene calls are TRBV6-5 and TRBJ2-7, with D tentatively TRBD1 (5 bases). Between the trimmed V and J ends, which lost 0 bases and 0 bases, there was a span of 12 bases. Germline V gene lookup returns CDR1 MNHEY and CDR2 SVGAGI. This CDR3 comprises 16 residues. This CDR3 reads CASSYSRQGSSYEQYF. Written as DNA, the CDR3 is TGTGCCAGCAGTTACTCACGGCAGGGAAGCTCCTACGAGCAGTACTTC.

The rearrangement uses TRBV2 and TRBJ2-5; 16 nucleotides line up with TRBD2. The CDR3 extends over 17 amino acids. Germline V lookup: CDR1 SNHLY, CDR2 FYNNEI. V gave up 10 bases and J gave up 5 bases; unmatched junction bases: 13. CDR3 amino acids: CANSPGLAGGPRETQYF. The CDR3 bases are TGTGCCAACTCGCCGGGACTAGCGGGGGGGCCGCGGGAGACCCAGTACTTC.

The gene calls are TRBV28 and TRBJ1-3; tentatively, D is TRBD1 (5 bases). Germline V lookup: CDR1 MDHEN, CDR2 SYDVKM. Trimming took off 6 bases at V and 2 bases at J, with 14 bases between the two ends. The CDR3 loop spans 15 amino acids. CDR3 loop: CASRSGGEAGNTIYF. CDR3 in DNA: TGTGCCAGCAGGTCTGGGGGGGAGGCTGGAAACACCATATATTTT.

The chain recombines TRBV13 with TRBJ2-7; 8 positions agree with TRBD1. The CDR3 runs 14 residues. After removal of 5 bases from V and 3 bases from J, the junction contained 6 bases not matched to a gene. Germline V gene lookup returns CDR1 PRHDT and CDR2 FYEKMQ (reference sequence). The CDR3 sequence: CASSQQGDLYEQYF. The CDR3 region has the DNA TGTGCCAGCAGCCAACAGGGGGATCTCTACGAGCAGTACTTC.